The next 15 T cell receptor beta chains were all read from a single sample in a study of blood T cell repertoires in COVID-19 (dated by TCRdb to 2018 to 2021). The library was obtained by the immunoSEQ multiplex PCR assay. TCRdb stores this immuneACCESS table with in-frame sequences only. Part of the clones is absent; in the studies checked, under half of the shortfall reflects unresolved V genes, and no reason is known for the rest. This sample gives some 250,000 clones in total; less than 90% of them show up just once. The top ten clonotypes cover just under 2% of the sample. The material sequenced was peripheral blood. The source is a man aged 30 to 45 with active or convalescent COVID-19.

This clone was found once. This sequence joins TRBV7-3 and TRBJ2-3; 9 nucleotides agree with TRBD2. With 5 bases clipped from V and 5 bases from J, the junction kept 11 bases outside the gene matches. The CDR3 has 16 residues. Germline V gene sequence: CDR1 SGHTA, CDR2 FQGTGA. The CDR3: CASSPLGGGGEDTQYF. The CDR3 DNA reads as TGTGCCAGCAGCCCTCTGGGCGGGGGGGGAGAAGATACGCAGTATTTT.

This sequence joins TRBV2 and TRBJ2-4; possibly TRBD2 for D (6 bases). V lost 2 bases and J 7 bases, leaving 18 bases between the germline ends. Per germline, CDR1 SNHLY and CDR2 FYNNEI. The CDR3 has 16 residues. As DNA, the CDR3 is TGTGCCAGCAGTGAAAGGAATGCGGGGACCGGGAACATTCAGTACTTC. The encoded protein is CASSERNAGTGNIQYF. The whole variable domain, remainder taken from reference TRBV2 and TRBJ2-4, is EPEVTQTPSHQVTQMGQEVILRCVPISNHLYFYWYRQILGQKVEFLVSFYNNEISEKSEIFDDQFSVERPDGSNFTLKIRSTKLEDSAMYFCASSERNAGTGNIQYFGAGTRLSVL.

This clone was recorded a few times. The chain joins TRBV19 to TRBJ2-5, with D possibly being TRBD2 (5 bases). The CDR3 extends over 17 amino acids. Germline V gives CDR1 LNHDA, CDR2 SQIVND (reference sequence). V shed 0 bases and J shed 1 base, with 15 bases lying between them. Here the CDR3 DNA reads TGTGCCAGTAGTATAGATCTCCCGGATGGACTCCAAGAGACCCAGTACTTC. Protein sequence: CASSIDLPDGLQETQYF.

The gene calls are TRBV6-2 or TRBV6-3 and TRBJ1-6, with a tentative D call TRBD1 (5 bases). Germline assignment: CDR1 MNHEY and CDR2 SVGEGT. The CDR3 sequence is 14 residues long. Trimming cost V 6 bases and J 5 bases, with 11 bases left between them. CDR3 DNA: TGTGCCAGCAGATACGGACAAGATAATTCACCCCTCCACTTT. The encoded protein is CASRYGQDNSPLHF.

The V call is TRBV12-3 or TRBV12-4, the J call TRBJ1-1, with D unresolved. The CDR3 is 12 residues long. The germline V and J ends were trimmed by 4 bases and 7 bases, with 10 bases remaining between them. CDR3: CASSWAQSEAFF. The CDR3 nucleotides read TGTGCCAGCAGTTGGGCCCAGAGTGAAGCTTTCTTT.

The rearrangement joins TRBV4-3 to TRBJ2-7, with 8 bases identical to TRBD2. Germline trimming cut 1 base from V and 0 bases from J; bases unmatched to any gene: 2. Germline CDR1 is LGHNA and CDR2 is YSLEER. CDR3 length equals 15 residues. This CDR3 reads CASSQVSGDSYEQYF. CDR3 nucleotide sequence: TGCGCCAGCAGCCAAGTTAGCGGGGACTCCTACGAGCAGTACTTC.

The rearrangement joins TRBV24-1 to TRBJ2-2; 11 nucleotides line up with TRBD2. The CDR3 is 15 amino acids. V dropped 12 bases and J dropped 2; count of bases not matched to a gene: 7. From germline, CDR1 is KGHDR and CDR2 SFDVKD. In DNA, the CDR3 is TGTGCCCCCGGTCGACTAGCGGGAAACACCGGGGAGCTGTTTTTT. Amino acids: CAPGRLAGNTGELFF.

This chain joins TRBV5-5 and TRBJ2-3, with 11 bases matching TRBD1. Germline lookup yields CDR1 SGHKS and CDR2 YYEKEE (reference sequence). The CDR3 sequence is 16 residues long. With V trimmed by 4 bases and J by 4 bases, 8 bases remained unmatched. The CDR3 DNA follows: TGTGCCAGCAGCAAAGGACAGGGGGCTTTTTCAGATACGCAGTATTTT. Translating it yields CASSKGQGAFSDTQYF.

The gene calls are TRBV7-9 and TRBJ1-2, with 8 bases aligning to TRBD1. The V gene end was trimmed by 4 bases and the J gene end by 8 bases; junction bases not matched to a gene: 12. The V gene's germline CDR1 is SEHNR and CDR2 FQNEAQ (reference sequence). This CDR3 contains 15 residues. CDR3 DNA sequence: TGTGCCAGCAGCTCAGGACAGGGCGTAACATGGGGCTACACCTTC. Protein product: CASSSGQGVTWGYTF.

The gene calls are TRBV19 and TRBJ1-1; 8 bases line up with TRBD1. Germline V gene lookup returns CDR1 LNHDA and CDR2 SQIVND (reference sequence). The V gene end was trimmed by 7 bases and the J gene end by 4 bases; junction bases not matched to a gene: 17. The length of the CDR3 is 17 residues. The DNA for the CDR3 is TGTGCCAGTACCAACCGCGGACAGGGCAGAGTCGGCACTGAAGCTTTCTTT. Translated: CASTNRGQGRVGTEAFF.

The chain recombines TRBV27 with TRBJ1-2; 8 bases map to TRBD1. With V trimmed by 5 bases and J by 2 bases, 4 bases remained unmatched. Germline CDR1 reads MNHEY; CDR2 reads SMNVEV (reference sequence). This CDR3 has 14 residues. CDR3 protein: CASSRQGLNYGYTF. The CDR3 DNA follows: TGTGCCAGCAGTCGACAGGGGTTAAACTATGGCTACACCTTC.

The V gene is TRBV3-1 (or the pseudogene TRBV3-2), the J gene TRBJ1-5, with 10 bases identical to TRBD1. After removal of 0 bases from V and 0 bases from J, the junction contained 5 bases not matched to a gene. The CDR3 is made up of 18 amino acids. Germline V CDR1 and CDR2: LGHDT, YNNKEL (reference sequence). CDR3 loop: CASSQDAGTGDSNQPQHF. DNA for the CDR3: TGTGCCAGCAGCCAAGATGCAGGGACAGGGGATAGCAATCAGCCCCAGCATTTT.

The genes are TRBV18 and TRBJ1-2; D possibly corresponds to TRBD1 (5 bases). The V gene's germline CDR1 is KGHSH and CDR2 LQKENI. The CDR3 sequence is 13 residues long. V lost 3 bases and J 5 bases, leaving 10 bases between the germline ends. CDR3 in DNA: TGTGCCAGCTCACCCCCAGGGCAATATGGCTACACCTTC. Its translation: CASSPPGQYGYTF.

This chain connects TRBV11-2 to TRBJ1-1; D not resolved. Germline V gives CDR1 SGHAT, CDR2 FQNNGV. This CDR3 has 16 residues. Trimming removed 2 bases at V and 1 base at J, with 14 bases between. The CDR3 loop reads CASSLNGEAPNTEAFF. The CDR3 nucleotides read TGTGCCAGCAGCTTAAATGGTGAGGCTCCGAACACTGAAGCTTTCTTT.

The rearrangement joins TRBV4-2 to TRBJ2-3; possibly TRBD2 for D (5 bases). Trimming cost V 0 bases and J 2 bases, with 9 bases left between them. Per germline, CDR1 LGHNA and CDR2 YNFKEQ. This CDR3 comprises 15 residues. In nucleotides, the CDR3 is TGTGCCAGCAGCCAAGATCCTAGCAACACAGATACGCAGTATTTT. Its translation: CASSQDPSNTDTQYF.